This TCR beta chain comes out of a study of blood T cell repertoires in COVID-19. As for the study in general: The samples span acute and convalescent COVID-19 from the United States, Italy and Spain. In each case, the material was cDNA or gDNA derived from T cells, B-cell-depleted T cells, or PBMCs.

Per the germline V gene, CDR1 is ENHRY and CDR2 is SYGVKD. This CDR3 is 16 amino acids long. Trimming pared 3 bases from V and 4 bases from J, leaving 16 bases between. As originally analysed: Estimation of nucleated cell counts relied on the amplification of reference gene primers. Profiling relied on immunoSEQ multiplex PCR, and the TCRdb table lists in-frame clones only, not all of them. V and J calls and clone size follow that table, whereas D and trimming were derived from the DNA. The sample carries 200,000 to 250,000 clones, about nine tenths recorded once. This chain uses TRBV10-3 with TRBJ1-5, with a tentative D call TRBD1 (5 bases). Sequencing used peripheral blood. This sequence originates from a woman aged 60-70 years with acute or convalescent COVID-19. For the CDR3, the DNA is TGTGCCATCAGTGAAGTTGCTGACAGACGAAATCAGCCCCAGCATTTT. Translated, it gives CAISEVADRRNQPQHF.